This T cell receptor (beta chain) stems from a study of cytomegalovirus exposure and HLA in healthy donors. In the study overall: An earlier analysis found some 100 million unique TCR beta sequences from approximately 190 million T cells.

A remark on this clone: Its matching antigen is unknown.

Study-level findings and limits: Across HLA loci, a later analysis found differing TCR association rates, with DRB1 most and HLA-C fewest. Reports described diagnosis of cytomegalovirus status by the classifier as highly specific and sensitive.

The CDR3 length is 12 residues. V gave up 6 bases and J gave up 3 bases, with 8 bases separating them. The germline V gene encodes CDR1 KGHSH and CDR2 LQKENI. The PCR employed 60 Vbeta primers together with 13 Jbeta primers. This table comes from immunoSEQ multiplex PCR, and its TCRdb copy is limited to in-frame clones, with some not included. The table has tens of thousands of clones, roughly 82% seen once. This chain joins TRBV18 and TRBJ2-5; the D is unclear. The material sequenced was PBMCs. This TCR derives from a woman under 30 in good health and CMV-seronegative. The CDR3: CASSPEEETQYF. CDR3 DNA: TGTGCCAGCTCCCCCGAGGAAGAGACCCAGTACTTC.